Below, one TCR beta chain is given with its context. Here immunoSEQ multiplex PCR was the method, and the copy in TCRdb shows in-frame clones only, minus some. The sample carries more than 70,000 clones, roughly 87% recorded once. CDR3 length equals 19 residues. Unmatched junction bases numbered 14, after V lost 1 base and J lost 1 base. Per germline, CDR1 SGHTA and CDR2 FQGTGA. This specimen comes from a study of blood T cell repertoires in COVID-19. V and J are TRBV7-3 and TRBJ2-7; 9 bases map to TRBD1. Sequencing was performed on peripheral blood. The TCR originated in a man between 45 and 60 years old with acute or convalescent COVID-19. CDR3 nucleotides: TGTGCCAGCAGCTTAATGGGACAGGGATTCTTCACCTCTTCCTACGAGCAGTACGTC. It encodes CASSLMGQGFFTSSYEQYV.